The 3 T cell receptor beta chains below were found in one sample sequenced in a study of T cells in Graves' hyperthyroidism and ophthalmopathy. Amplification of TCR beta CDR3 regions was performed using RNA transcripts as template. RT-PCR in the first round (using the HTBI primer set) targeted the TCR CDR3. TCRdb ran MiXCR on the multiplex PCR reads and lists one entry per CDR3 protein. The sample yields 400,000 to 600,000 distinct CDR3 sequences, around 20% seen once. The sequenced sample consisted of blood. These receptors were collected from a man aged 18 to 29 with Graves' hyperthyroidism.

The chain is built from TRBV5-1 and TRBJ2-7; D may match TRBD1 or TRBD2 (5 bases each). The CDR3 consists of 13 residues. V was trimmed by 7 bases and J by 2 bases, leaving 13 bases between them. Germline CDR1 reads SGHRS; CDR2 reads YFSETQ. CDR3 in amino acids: CASFGDGTYEQYF. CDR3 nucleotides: TGCGCCAGCTTTGGGGACGGCACCTACGAGCAGTACTTC. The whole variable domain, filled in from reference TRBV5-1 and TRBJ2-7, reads KAGVTQTPRYLIKTRGQQVTLSCSPISGHRSVSWYQQTPGQGLQFLFEYFSETQRNKGNFPGRFSGRQFSNSRSEMNVSTLELGDSALYLCASFGDGTYEQYFGPGTRLTVT.

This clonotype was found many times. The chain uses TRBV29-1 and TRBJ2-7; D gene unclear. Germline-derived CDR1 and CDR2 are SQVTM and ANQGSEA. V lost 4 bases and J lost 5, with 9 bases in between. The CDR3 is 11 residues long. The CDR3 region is CSVAGRDEQYF. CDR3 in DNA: TGCAGCGTTGCCGGCCGGGACGAGCAGTACTTC.

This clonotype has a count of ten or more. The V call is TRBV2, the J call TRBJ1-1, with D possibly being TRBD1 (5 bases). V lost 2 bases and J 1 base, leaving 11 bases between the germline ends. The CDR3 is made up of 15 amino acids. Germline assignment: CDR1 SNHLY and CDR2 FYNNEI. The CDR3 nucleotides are TGTGCCAGCAGTGAACAGGGATTATCGAACACTGAAGCTTTCTTT. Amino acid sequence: CASSEQGLSNTEAFF. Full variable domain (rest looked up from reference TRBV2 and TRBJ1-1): EPEVTQTPSHQVTQMGQEVILRCVPISNHLYFYWYRQILGQKVEFLVSFYNNEISEKSEIFDDQFSVERPDGSNFTLKIRSTKLEDSAMYFCASSEQGLSNTEAFFGQGTRLTVV.